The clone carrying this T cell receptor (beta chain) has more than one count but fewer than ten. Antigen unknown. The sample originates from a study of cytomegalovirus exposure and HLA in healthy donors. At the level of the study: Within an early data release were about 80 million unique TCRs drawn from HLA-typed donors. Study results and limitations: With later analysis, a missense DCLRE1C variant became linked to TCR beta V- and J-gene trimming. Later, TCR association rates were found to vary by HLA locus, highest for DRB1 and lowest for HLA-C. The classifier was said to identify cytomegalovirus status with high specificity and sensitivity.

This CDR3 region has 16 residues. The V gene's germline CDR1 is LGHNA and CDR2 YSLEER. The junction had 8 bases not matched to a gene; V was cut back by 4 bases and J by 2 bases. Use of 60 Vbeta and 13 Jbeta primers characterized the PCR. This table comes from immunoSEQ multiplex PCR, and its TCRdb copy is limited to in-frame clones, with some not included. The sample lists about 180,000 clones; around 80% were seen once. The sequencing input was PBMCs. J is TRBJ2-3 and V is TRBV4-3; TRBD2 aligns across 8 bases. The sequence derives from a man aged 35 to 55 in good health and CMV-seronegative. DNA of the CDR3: TGCGCCAGCAGCCCGGAAAAGCGGGGGATCACAGATACGCAGTATTTT. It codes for CASSPEKRGITDTQYF.